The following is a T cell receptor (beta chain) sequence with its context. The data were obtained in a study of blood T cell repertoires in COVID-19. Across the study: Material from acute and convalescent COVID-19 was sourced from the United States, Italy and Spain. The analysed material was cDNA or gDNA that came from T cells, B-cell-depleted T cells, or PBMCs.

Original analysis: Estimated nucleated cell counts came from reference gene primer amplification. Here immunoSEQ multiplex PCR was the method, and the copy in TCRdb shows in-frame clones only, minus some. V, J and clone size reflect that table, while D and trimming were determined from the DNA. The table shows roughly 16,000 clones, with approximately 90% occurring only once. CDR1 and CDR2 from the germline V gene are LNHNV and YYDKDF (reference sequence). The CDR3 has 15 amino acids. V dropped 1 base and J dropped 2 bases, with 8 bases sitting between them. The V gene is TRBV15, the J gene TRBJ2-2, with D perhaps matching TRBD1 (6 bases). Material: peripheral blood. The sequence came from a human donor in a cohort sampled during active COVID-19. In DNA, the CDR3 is TGTGCCACCAGCAGAGGACAGGTCAACACCGGGGAGCTGTTTTTT. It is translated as CATSRGQVNTGELFF.